The rows below give T cell receptor beta chains drawn from one sample of a study of blood T cells in healthy people across ages. From the 5' RACE reads, TCRdb called clonotypes with MiXCR, one entry per CDR3 protein. The table has roughly 1,300,000 distinct CDR3 sequences, roughly 59% seen once. Sequenced input: blood. The source of these receptors is a man aged 18 to 30 in good health. Both conserved end residues are part of each CDR3. D genes are given only for firm matches. The size field is filled for only some rows; it gives once, few, many or a size class.

V	D	size	length	J	CDR3	DNA
TRBV7-9	.	.	12	TRBJ1-2	CASSLIPYGYTF	TGTGCCAGCAGCTTAATTCCCTATGGCTACACCTTC
TRBV29-1	TRBD1	.	11	TRBJ1-2	CSVTGVRGYTF	TGCAGCGTTACAGGGGTGAGGGGCTACACCTTC
TRBV13	.	.	15	TRBJ2-3	CASSFMTSGGDTQYF	TGTGCCAGCAGCTTCATGACAAGCGGTGGAGATACGCAGTATTTT
TRBV6-6	TRBD2	.	16	TRBJ2-3	CASSYSTGGWGDTQYF	TGTGCCAGCAGTTACTCGACCGGGGGGTGGGGAGATACGCAGTATTTT
TRBV14	.	.	14	TRBJ1-1	CASSQEVVNTEAFF	TGTGCCAGCAGCCAAGAAGTAGTGAACACTGAAGCTTTCTTT
TRBV9	.	once	14	TRBJ1-4	CASSVSPTNEKLFF	TGTGCCAGCAGCGTCAGCCCAACTAATGAAAAACTGTTTTTT
TRBV6-2/TRBV6-3	TRBD1	few	16	TRBJ2-3	CASSPQAGGWLDTQYF	TGTGCCAGCAGCCCCCAGGCAGGGGGATGGTTAGATACGCAGTATTTT
TRBV7-2	TRBD2	many	15	TRBJ2-7	CASSLGLAVTYEQYF	TGTGCCAGCAGCTTAGGACTAGCGGTTACCTACGAGCAGTACTTC
TRBV15	.	.	15	TRBJ1-2	CATSRDRGQRYGYTF	TGTGCCACCAGCAGAGACCGGGGGCAGCGTTATGGCTACACCTTC
TRBV19	.	.	15	TRBJ2-6	CASSILGWGANVLTF	TGTGCCAGTAGTATTCTGGGGTGGGGGGCCAACGTCCTGACTTTC
TRBV11-2	.	.	14	TRBJ2-5	CASRKPGTFQVQYF	TGTGCCAGCAGAAAACCTGGGACCTTTCAGGTGCAGTACTTC
TRBV27	TRBD2	.	14	TRBJ2-1	CASSSGTSGGEWFF	TGTGCCAGCAGTTCCGGGACTAGCGGGGGGGAGTGGTTCTTC
TRBV11-2	.	.	14	TRBJ2-7	CASSLDPVSYEQYF	TGTGCCAGCAGCTTAGACCCAGTATCCTACGAGCAGTACTTC
TRBV10-3	TRBD2	.	15	TRBJ2-7	CAISESGRAPYEQYF	TGTGCCATCAGTGAGAGCGGGAGGGCCCCCTACGAGCAGTACTTC
TRBV27	.	few	12	TRBJ1-5	CASSPLGQPQHF	TGTGCCAGCAGTCCCCTCGGGCAGCCCCAGCATTTT
TRBV27	.	.	13	TRBJ2-7	CASGRGADYEQYF	TGTGCCAGCGGTAGAGGGGCTGACTACGAGCAGTACTTC
TRBV28	.	few	13	TRBJ1-5	CASSPDANQPQHF	TGTGCCAGCAGTCCGGACGCAAATCAGCCCCAGCATTTT
TRBV7-9	.	.	13	TRBJ1-5	CASSWDWNQPQHF	TGTGCCAGCAGCTGGGATTGGAATCAGCCCCAGCATTTT
TRBV14	.	.	12	TRBJ2-1	CASSKPYGEQFF	TGTGCCAGCAGCAAACCCTACGGGGAGCAGTTCTTC
TRBV6-6	.	few	12	TRBJ1-2	CAISPKGEGYTF	TGTGCCATCTCACCCAAAGGGGAAGGCTACACCTTC
TRBV20-1	.	.	15	TRBJ2-1	CSARDGGRNSNEQFF	TGCAGTGCTAGAGACGGGGGGCGCAATAGCAATGAGCAGTTCTTC
TRBV6-2/TRBV6-3	.	.	16	TRBJ2-1	CASSSPWAPGYNEQFF	TGTGCCAGCAGTTCTCCCTGGGCCCCGGGGTACAATGAGCAGTTCTTC
TRBV7-9	TRBD1	.	16	TRBJ2-2	CASSLAQGAWTGELFF	TGTGCCAGCAGCTTAGCCCAGGGGGCATGGACCGGGGAGCTGTTTTTT
TRBV6-1	TRBD2	.	20	TRBJ2-7	CASTPPQTSGRGYRSYEQYF	TGTGCCAGCACCCCTCCTCAGACTAGCGGGAGAGGTTATAGGAGCTACGAGCAGTACTTC